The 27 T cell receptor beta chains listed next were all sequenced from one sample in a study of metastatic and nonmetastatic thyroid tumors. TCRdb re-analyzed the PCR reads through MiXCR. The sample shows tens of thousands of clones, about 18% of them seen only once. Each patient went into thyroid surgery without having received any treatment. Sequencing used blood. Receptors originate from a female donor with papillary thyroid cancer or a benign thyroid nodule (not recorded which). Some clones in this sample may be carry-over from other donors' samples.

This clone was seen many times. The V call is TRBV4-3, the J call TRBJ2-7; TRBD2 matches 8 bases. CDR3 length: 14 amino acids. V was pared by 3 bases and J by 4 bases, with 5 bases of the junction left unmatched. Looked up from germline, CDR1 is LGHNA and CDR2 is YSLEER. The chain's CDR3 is CASSQGLVGYEQYF. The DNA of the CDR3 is TGCGCCAGCAGCCAGGGACTAGTGGGTTACGAGCAGTACTTC.

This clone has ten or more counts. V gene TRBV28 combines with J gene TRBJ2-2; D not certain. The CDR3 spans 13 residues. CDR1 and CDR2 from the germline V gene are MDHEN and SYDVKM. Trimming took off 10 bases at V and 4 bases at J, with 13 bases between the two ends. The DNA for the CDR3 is TGTGCCACCGTGCCCGACGGCACCGGGGAGCTGTTTTTT. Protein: CATVPDGTGELFF.

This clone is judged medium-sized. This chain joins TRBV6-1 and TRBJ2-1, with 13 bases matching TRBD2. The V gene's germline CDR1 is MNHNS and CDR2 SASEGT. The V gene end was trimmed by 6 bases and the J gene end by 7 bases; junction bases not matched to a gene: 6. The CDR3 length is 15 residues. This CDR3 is CASRKGLAGINEQFF. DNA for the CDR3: TGTGCCAGCAGGAAGGGACTAGCGGGAATAAATGAGCAGTTCTTC.

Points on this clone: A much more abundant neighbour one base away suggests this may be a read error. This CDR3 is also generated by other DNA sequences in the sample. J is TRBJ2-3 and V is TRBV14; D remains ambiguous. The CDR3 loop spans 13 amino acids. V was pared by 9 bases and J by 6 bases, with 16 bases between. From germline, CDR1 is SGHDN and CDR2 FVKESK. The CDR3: CASNKQVRDTQYF. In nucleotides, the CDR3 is TGTGCCAGTAACAAGCAAGTTAGGGATACGCAGTATTTT.

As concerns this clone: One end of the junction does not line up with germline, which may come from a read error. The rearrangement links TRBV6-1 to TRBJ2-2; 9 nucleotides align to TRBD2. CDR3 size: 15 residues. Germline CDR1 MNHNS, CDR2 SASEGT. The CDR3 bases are TGTGCCAGCAGCCGCGCCATGACTAGCGGTGGGGATCTGTTTTTT. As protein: CASSRAMTSGGDLFF.

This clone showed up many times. The CDR3 spells CSASNGGGSNQPQHF. The CDR3 DNA is TGCAGTGCTAGTAACGGGGGGGGTAGCAATCAGCCCCAGCATTTT. This chain connects TRBV20-1 to TRBJ1-5; TRBD1 is a possible D gene (5 bases). The CDR3 extends over 15 amino acids. Per germline, CDR1 DFQATT and CDR2 SNEGSKA (reference sequence). V was trimmed by 3 bases and J by 0 bases, leaving 12 bases between them.

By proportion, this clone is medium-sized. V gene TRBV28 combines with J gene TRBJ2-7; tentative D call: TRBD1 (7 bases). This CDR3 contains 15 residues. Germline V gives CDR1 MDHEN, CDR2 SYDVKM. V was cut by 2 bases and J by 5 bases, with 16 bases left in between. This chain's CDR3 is CASSLGGGATNEQYF. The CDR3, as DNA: TGTGCCAGCAGTTTAGGAGGGGGCGCGACCAACGAGCAGTACTTC.

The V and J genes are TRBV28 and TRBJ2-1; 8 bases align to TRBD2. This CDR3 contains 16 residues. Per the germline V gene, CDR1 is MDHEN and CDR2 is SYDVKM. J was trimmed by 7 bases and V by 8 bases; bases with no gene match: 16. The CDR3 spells CASWSCSGGPGNEQFF. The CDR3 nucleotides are TGTGCCAGCTGGAGTTGCTCGGGAGGGCCGGGTAATGAGCAGTTCTTC.

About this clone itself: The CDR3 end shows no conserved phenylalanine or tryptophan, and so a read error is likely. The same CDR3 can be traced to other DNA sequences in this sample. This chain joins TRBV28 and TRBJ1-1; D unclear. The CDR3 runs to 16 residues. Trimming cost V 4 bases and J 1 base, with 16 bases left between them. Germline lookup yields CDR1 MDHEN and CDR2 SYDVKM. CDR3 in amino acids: CASSSRFRGGNTEAFL. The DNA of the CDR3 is TGTGCCAGCAGTTCCCGATTTCGAGGTGGGAACACTGAAGCTTTCCTT.

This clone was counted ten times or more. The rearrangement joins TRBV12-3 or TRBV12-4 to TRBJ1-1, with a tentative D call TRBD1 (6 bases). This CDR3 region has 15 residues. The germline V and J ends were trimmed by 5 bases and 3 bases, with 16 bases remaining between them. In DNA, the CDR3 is TGTGCCAGCAGTATACAGGGTATTGGAGACACTGAAGCTTTCTTT. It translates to CASSIQGIGDTEAFF.

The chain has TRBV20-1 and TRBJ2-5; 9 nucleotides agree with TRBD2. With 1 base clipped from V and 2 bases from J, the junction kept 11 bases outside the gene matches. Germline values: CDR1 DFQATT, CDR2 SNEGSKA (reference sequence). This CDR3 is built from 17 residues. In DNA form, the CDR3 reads TGCAGTGCTAGAGGTGGGACTAGCTCGATCTTACAAGAGACCCAGTACTTC. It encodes CSARGGTSSILQETQYF.

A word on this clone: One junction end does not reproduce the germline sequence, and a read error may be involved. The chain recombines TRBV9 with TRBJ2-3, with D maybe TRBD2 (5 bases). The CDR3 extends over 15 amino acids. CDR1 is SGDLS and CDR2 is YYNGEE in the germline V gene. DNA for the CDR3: TGTGACAGCAGCCCTAGAGGGAGAGTAGCAGATACGCAGTATTTT. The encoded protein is CDSSPRGRVADTQYF.

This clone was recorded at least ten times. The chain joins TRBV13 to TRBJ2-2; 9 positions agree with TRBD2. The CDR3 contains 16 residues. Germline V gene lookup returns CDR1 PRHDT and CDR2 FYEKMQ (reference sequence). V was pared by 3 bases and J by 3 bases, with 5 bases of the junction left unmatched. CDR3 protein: CASSFGGGGDTGELFF. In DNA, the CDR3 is TGTGCCAGCAGCTTTGGAGGCGGGGGGGACACCGGGGAGCTGTTTTTT.

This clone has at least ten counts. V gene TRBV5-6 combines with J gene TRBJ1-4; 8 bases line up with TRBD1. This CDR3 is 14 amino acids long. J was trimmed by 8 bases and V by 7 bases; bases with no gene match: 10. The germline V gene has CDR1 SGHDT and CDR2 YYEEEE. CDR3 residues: CASVPGGYGEKLFF. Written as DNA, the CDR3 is TGTGCCAGCGTACCAGGGGGCTACGGGGAAAAACTGTTTTTT.

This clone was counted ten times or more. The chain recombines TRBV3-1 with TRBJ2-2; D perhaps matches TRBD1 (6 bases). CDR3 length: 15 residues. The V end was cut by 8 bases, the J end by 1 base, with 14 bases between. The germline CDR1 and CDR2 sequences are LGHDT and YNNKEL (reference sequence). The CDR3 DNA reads TGTGCCAGCCCCTCGGGACATCTGAACACCGGGGAGCTGTTTTTT. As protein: CASPSGHLNTGELFF.

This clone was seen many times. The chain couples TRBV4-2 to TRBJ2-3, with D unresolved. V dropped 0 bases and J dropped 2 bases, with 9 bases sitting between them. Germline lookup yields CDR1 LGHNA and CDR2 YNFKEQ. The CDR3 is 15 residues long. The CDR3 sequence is CASSQEKLVTDTQYF. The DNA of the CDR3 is TGTGCCAGCAGCCAAGAGAAGCTCGTCACAGATACGCAGTATTTT.

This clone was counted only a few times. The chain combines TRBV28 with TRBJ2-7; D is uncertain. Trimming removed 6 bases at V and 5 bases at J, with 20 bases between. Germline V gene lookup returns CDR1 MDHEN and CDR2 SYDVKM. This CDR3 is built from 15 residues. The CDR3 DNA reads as TGTGCCAGCAGGTTCGATTTGTGGGTTCGGGACGAGCAGTACTTC. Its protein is CASRFDLWVRDEQYF. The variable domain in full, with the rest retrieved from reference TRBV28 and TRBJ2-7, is DVKVTQSSRYLVKRTGEKVFLECVQDMDHENMFWYRQDPGLGLRLIYFSYDVKMKEKGDIPEGYSVSREKKERFSLILESASTNQTSMYLCASRFDLWVRDEQYFGPGTRLTVT.

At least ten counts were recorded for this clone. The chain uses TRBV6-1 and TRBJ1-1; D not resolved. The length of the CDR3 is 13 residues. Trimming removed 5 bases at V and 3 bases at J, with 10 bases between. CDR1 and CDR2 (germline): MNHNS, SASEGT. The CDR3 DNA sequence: TGTGCCAGCAGTCGAGAGAGGGACACTGAAGCTTTCTTT. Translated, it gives CASSRERDTEAFF.

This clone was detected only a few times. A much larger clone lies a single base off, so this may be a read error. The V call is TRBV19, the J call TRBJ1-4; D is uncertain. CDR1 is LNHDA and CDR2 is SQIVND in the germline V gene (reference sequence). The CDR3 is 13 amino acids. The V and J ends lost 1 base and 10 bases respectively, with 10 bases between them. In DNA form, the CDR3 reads TGTGCCAGTAGTATAGGTAACCAGGTAAAACTGTTTTTT. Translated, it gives CASSIGNQVKLFF.

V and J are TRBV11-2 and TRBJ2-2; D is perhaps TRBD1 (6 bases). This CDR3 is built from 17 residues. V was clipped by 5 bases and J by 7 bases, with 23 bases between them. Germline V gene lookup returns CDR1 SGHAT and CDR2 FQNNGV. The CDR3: CASSVGPGHGSIGELFF. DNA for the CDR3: TGTGCCAGCAGCGTAGGACCGGGACATGGGTCAATCGGGGAGCTGTTTTTT.

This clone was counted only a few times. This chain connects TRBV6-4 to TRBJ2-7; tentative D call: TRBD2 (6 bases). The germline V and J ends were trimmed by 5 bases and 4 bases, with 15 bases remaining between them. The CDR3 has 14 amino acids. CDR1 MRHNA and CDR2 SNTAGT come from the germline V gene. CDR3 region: CASSSGTAGYEQYF. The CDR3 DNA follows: TGTGCCAGCAGTTCCGGGACTGCGGGGTACGAGCAGTACTTC.

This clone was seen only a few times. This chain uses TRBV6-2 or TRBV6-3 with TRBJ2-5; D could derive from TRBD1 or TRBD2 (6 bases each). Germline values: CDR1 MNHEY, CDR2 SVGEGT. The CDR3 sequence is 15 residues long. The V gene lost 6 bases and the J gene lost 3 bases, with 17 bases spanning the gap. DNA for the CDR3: TGTGCCAGCAGCCCGGGGGCCGGTCCCGAAGAGACCCAGTACTTC. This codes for CASSPGAGPEETQYF.

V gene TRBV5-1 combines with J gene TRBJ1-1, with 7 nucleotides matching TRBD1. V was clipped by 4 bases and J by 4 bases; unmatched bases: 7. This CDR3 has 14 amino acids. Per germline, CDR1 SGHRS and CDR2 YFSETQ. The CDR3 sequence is CASSPWTGGTEAFF. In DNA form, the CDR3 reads TGCGCCAGCAGCCCCTGGACAGGCGGCACTGAAGCTTTCTTT.

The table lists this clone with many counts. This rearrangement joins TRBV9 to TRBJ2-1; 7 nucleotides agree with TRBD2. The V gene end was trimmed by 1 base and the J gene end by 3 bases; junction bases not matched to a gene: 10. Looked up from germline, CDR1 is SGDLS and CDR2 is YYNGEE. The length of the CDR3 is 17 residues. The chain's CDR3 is CASSVSRGEGLYNEQFF. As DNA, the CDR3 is TGTGCCAGCAGCGTATCTCGGGGGGAGGGCCTCTACAATGAGCAGTTCTTC.

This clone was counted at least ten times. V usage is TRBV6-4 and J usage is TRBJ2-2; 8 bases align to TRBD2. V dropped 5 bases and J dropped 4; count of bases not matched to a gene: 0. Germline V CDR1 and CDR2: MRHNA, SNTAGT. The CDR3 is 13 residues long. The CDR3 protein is CASSSGSTGELFF. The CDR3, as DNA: TGTGCCAGCAGTAGCGGGAGCACCGGGGAGCTGTTTTTT.

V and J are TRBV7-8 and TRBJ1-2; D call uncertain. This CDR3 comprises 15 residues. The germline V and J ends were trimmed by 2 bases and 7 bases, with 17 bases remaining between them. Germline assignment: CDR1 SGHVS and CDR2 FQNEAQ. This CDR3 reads CASSLMEASVGGYTF. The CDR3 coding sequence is TGTGCCAGCAGCTTAATGGAGGCTAGCGTGGGTGGCTACACCTTC.

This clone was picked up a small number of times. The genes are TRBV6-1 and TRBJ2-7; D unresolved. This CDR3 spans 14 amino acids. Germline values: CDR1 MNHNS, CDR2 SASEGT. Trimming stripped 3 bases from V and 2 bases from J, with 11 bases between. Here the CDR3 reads CASSDTVTPYEQYF. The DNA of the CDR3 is TGTGCCAGCAGTGATACAGTGACCCCCTACGAGCAGTACTTC.